This T cell receptor (beta chain) was recorded in a study of blood T cell repertoires in COVID-19. The authors' processing: For nucleated cells, counts were estimated from reference gene primer amplification. Using immunoSEQ multiplex PCR, the repertoire was profiled, and TCRdb retains in-frame clones only, with some absent. V, J and clone size are taken as reported in that table, and D and trimming were inferred from the DNA itself. Of about 120,000 clones detected, 85% to 90% appear once; the ten largest clones hold 25% to 30%. The CDR3 is made up of 15 amino acids. Germline trimming cut 3 bases from V and 0 bases from J; bases unmatched to any gene: 4. CDR1 and CDR2 from the germline V gene are LGHDT and YNNKEL (reference sequence).

J is TRBJ1-1 and V is TRBV3-1 (or the pseudogene TRBV3-2), with 7 bases identical to TRBD1. The TCR originated in a woman older than 75 with acute or convalescent COVID-19. Sequencing was done on a sample of peripheral blood. The chain's CDR3 is CASSHGTGVNTEAFF. The CDR3 DNA follows: TGTGCCAGCAGCCACGGAACAGGGGTGAACACTGAAGCTTTCTTT.